The clone carrying this TCR beta chain was counted between two and nine times. Its antigen is not identified. Profiling relied on immunoSEQ multiplex PCR, and the TCRdb table lists in-frame clones only, not all of them. The sample holds about 10,000 clones; 65% to 85% are singletons and the top ten take approximately 19%. The data derive from a study of somatic mutations in cytotoxic T cells in rheumatoid arthritis. Germline CDR1 is LNHDA and CDR2 is SQIVND (reference sequence). This CDR3 comprises 14 residues. V was pared by 3 bases and J by 0 bases, with 2 bases of the junction left unmatched. Findings of the study overall: Among 60 or so patients, roughly 8 showed a largest CD8+ clone that surpassed 20% of CD8+ cells. The study found CD8+ clonality increased with age in rheumatoid arthritis patients, not healthy controls.

The healthy control group was made up of blood donors, who had a median age of about 50 years (range roughly 21-70) and were approximately 56% female. Flow cytometry was used to check the purity of CD4+ and CD8+ cells, which had been isolated by positive magnetic bead selection. The clonotype comes from a woman aged 45-65 years in good health. The source material was CD8+ T cells sorted from blood. The gene calls are TRBV19 and TRBJ2-7; 7 bases are shared with TRBD2. The CDR3 loop is CASSIIAGSYEQYF. The CDR3 bases are TGTGCCAGTAGTATCATAGCGGGCTCCTACGAGCAGTACTTC.